The text below deals with one T cell receptor (beta chain). These data are taken from a study of blood T cell repertoires in COVID-19. Study context: Collection of acute and convalescent COVID-19 samples took place in the United States, Italy and Spain. PBMCs, B-cell-depleted T cells, or T cells provided the cDNA or gDNA that made up the material.

J lost 6 bases, V lost 4 bases, and 9 bases had no gene match. CDR3 length equals 15 residues. The V gene's germline CDR1 is SGHRS and CDR2 YFSETQ. Source study methods: Amplifying reference gene primers gave estimates of nucleated cell counts. Only in-frame clones appear in the TCRdb table, and some are missing; sequencing was by immunoSEQ multiplex PCR. The DNA gave D and trimming, while V, J and clone size come from that table. The repertoire includes more than 200,000 clones, about four fifths of them detected once, and 4% to 5.5% sits in the top ten. The clonotype comes from a man aged 50-60 years with active or convalescent COVID-19. The gene calls are TRBV5-1 and TRBJ1-2, with TRBD1 matching over 10 bases. Specimen: peripheral blood. The CDR3 region is CASSPVTGGLNGYTF. The CDR3, as DNA: TGCGCCAGCAGCCCCGTGACAGGGGGCTTGAATGGCTACACCTTC.